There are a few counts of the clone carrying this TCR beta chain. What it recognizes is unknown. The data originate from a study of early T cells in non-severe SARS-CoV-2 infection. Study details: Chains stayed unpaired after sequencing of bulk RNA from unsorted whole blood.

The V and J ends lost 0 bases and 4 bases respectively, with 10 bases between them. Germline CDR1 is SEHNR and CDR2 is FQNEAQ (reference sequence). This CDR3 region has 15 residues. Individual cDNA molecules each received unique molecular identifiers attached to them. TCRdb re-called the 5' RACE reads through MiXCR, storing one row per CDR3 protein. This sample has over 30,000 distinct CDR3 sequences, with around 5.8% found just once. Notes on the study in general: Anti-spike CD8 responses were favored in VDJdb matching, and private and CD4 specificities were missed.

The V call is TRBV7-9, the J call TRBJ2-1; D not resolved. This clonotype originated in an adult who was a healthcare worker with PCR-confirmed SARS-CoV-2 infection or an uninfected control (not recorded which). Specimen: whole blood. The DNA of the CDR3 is TGTGCCAGCAGCTTAGCGCTAGTTGGTTACAATGAGCAGTTCTTC. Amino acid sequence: CASSLALVGYNEQFF.